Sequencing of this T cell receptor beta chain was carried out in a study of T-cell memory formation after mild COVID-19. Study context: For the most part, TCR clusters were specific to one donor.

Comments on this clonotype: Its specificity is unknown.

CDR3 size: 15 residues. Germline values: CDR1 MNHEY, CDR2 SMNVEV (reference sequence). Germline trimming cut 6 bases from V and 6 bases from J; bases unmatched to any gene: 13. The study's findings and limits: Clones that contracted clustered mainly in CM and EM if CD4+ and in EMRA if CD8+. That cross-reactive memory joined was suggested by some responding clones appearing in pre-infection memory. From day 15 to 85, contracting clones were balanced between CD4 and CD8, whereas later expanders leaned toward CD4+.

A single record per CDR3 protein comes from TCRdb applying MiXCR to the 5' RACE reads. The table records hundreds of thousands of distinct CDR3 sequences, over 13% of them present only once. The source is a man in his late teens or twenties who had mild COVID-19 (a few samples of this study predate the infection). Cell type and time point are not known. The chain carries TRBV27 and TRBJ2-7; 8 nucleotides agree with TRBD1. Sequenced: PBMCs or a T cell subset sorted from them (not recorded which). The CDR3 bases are TGTGCCAGCAGCACGGCCGGGACAGGCATCGGCGAGCAGTACTTC. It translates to CASSTAGTGIGEQYF.